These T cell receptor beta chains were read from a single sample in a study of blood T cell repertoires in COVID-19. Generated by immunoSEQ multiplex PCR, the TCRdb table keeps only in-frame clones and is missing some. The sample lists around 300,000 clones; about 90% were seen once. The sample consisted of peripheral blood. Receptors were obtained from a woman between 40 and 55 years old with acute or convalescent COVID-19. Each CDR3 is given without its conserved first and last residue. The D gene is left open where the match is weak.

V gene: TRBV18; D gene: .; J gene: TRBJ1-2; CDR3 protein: ASSPTGHDRGYGYT
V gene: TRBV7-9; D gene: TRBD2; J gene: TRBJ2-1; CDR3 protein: ASSLALAAKKRGEQF
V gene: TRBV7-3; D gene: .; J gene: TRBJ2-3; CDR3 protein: ASSLAWTDTQY
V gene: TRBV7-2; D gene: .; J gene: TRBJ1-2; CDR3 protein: ASSLRGGPVNYGYT
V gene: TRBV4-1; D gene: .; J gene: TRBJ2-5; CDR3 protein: ASSQGPSESQY
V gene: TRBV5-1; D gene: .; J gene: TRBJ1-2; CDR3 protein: ASSSPPGRVGGYT
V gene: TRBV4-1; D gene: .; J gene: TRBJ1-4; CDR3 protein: ASSPHSNEKLF
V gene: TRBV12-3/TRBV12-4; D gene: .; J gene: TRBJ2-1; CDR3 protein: ASSKPPGEQF
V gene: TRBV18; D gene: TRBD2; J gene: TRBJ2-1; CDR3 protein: ASSPSGGGISSYNEQF
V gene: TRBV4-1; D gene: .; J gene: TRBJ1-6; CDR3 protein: ASSHPRGGAGTTYNSPLH
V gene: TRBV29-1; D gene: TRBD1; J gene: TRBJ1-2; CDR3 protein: SVESQGVHGYT
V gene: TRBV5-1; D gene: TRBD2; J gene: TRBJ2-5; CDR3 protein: ASSPGLAGAPKETQY
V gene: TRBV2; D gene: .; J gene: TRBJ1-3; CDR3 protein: ASSGNWNTIY
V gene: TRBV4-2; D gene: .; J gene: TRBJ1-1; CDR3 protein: ASSLTGVDTEAF
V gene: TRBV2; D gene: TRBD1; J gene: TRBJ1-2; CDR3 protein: AIEGQGGSNYGYT
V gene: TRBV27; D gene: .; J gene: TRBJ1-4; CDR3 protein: ASSSRASRGEKLF